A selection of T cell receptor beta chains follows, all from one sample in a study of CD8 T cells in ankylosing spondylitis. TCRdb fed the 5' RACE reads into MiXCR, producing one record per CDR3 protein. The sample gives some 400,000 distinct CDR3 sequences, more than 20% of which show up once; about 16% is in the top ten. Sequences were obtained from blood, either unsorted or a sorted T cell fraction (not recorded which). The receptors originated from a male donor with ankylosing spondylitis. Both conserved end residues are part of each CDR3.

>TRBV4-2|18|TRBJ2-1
CASSQEAVGWKRDNEQFF
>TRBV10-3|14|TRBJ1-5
CAISPEVSNQPQHF
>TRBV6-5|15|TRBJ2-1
CASSYLGGPLHEQFF
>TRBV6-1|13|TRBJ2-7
CASGTSGPYEQYF
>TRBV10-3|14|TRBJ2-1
CAISESGGRNEQFF
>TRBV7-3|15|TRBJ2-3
CASSPGLATADTQYF
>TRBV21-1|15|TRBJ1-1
CASSKRGELNTEAFF
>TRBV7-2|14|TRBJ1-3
CASSLNPSGNTIYF
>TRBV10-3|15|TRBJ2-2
CAISERGSPTGELFF
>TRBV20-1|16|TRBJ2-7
CSATHLGQGAVYEQYF
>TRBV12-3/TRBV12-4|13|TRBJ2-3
CASSLARSNTQYF